This T cell receptor beta chain was sequenced in a study of cytomegalovirus exposure and HLA in healthy donors. PCR used 60 Vbeta primers and 13 Jbeta primers. Data came from immunoSEQ multiplex PCR; TCRdb stores just in-frame clones and leaves some out. The sample shows 100,000 to 150,000 clones, about 80% of them seen only once. This CDR3 contains 14 residues. In germline, CDR1 is SGHNT, CDR2 YENEEA. V shed 1 base and J shed 4 bases, with 10 bases lying between them. This receptor was obtained from a middle-aged woman in good health and CMV-seronegative. The specimen was PBMCs. This chain links TRBV11-3 with TRBJ1-1; no clear D gene. The CDR3 loop reads CASSLAPPGTEAFF. In nucleotides, the CDR3 is TGTGCCAGCAGCTTAGCTCCGCCGGGCACTGAAGCTTTCTTT.